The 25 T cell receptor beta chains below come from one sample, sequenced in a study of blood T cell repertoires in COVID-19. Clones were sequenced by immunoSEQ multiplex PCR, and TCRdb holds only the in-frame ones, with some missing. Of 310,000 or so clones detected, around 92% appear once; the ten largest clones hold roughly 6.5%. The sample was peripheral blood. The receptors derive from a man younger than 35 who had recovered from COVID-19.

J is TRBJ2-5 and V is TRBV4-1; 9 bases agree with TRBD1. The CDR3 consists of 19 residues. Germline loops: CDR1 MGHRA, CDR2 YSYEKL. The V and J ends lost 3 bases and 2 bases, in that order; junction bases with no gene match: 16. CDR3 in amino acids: CASSHHGHRTGDLQETQYF. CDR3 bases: TGCGCCAGCAGCCACCACGGGCACAGGACAGGGGATCTTCAAGAGACCCAGTACTTC.

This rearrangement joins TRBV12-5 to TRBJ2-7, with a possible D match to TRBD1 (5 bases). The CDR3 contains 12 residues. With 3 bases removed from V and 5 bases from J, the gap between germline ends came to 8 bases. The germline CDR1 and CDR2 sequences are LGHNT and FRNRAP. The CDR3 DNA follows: TGTGCTAGTGGTTTCTTAGGGGACGAGCAGTACTTC. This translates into CASGFLGDEQYF.

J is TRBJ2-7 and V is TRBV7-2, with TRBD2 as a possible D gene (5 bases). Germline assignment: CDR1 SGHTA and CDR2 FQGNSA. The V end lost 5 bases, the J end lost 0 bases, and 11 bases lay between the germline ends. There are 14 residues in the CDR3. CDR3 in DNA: TGTGCCAGCAGCCCACGGGGTACCTCCTACGAGCAGTACTTC. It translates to CASSPRGTSYEQYF.

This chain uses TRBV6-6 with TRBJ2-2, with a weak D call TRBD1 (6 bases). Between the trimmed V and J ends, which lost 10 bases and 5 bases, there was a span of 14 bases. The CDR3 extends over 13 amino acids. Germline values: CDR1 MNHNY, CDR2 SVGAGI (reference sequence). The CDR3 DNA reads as TGTGCCACCGAACAGGGTATTACCGGGGAGCTGTTTTTT. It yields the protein CATEQGITGELFF.

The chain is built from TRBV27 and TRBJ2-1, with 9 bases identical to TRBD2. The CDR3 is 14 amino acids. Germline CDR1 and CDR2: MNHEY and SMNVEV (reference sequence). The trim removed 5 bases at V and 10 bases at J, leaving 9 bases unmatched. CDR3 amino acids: CASSMGLALGEQFF. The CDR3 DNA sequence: TGTGCCAGCAGTATGGGACTAGCTTTGGGGGAGCAGTTCTTC.

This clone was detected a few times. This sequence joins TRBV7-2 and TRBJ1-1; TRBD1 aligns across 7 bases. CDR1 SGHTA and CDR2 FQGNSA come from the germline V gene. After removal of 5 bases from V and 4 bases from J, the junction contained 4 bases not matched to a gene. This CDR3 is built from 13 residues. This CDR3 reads CASSVGTATEAFF. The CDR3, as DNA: TGTGCCAGCAGCGTCGGGACAGCCACTGAAGCTTTCTTT.

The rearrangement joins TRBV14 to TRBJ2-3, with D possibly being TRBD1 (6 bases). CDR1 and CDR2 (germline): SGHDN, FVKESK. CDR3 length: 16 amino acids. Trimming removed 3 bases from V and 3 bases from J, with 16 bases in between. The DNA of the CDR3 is TGTGCCAGCAGCCATGGGGCAGGGGATTCAACAGATACGCAGTATTTT. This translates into CASSHGAGDSTDTQYF.

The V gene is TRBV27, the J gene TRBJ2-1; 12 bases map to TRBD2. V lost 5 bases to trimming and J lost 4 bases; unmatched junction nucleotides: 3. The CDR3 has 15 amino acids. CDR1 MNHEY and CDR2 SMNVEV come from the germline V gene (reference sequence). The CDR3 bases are TGTGCCAGCAGTACTACTAGCGGGGGGTACAATGAGCAGTTCTTC. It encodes CASSTTSGGYNEQFF.

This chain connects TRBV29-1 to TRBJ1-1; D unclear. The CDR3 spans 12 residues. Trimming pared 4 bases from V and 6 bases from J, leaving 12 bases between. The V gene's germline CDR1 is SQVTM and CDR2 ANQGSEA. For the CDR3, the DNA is TGCAGCGTTGCGGGATTACGGCCTGAAGCTTTCTTT. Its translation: CSVAGLRPEAFF.

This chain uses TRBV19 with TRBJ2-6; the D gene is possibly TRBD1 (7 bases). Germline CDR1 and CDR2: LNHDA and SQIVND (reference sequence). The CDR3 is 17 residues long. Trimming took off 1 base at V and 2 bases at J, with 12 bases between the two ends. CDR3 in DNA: TGTGCCAGTAGTATAGGACAGGGAGGACCTGGGGCCAACGTCCTGACTTTC. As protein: CASSIGQGGPGANVLTF. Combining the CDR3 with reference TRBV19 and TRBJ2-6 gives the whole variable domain DGGITQSPKYLFRKEGQNVTLSCEQNLNHDAMYWYRQDPGQGLRLIYYSQIVNDFQKGDIAEGYSVSREKKESFPLTVTSAQKNPTAFYLCASSIGQGGPGANVLTFGAGSRLTVL.

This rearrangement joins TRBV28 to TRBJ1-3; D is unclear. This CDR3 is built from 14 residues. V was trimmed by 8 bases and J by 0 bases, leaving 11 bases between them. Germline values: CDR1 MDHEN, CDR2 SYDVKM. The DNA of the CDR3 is TGTGCCAGCTTGAGCTCCAACTCTGGAAACACCATATATTTT. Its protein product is CASLSSNSGNTIYF.

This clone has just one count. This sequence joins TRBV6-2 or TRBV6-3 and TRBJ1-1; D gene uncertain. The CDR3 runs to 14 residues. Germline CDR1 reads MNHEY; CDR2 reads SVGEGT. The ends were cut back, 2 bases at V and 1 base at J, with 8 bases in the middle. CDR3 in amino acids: CASSYTRQNTEAFF. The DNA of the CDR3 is TGTGCCAGCAGTTACACCCGACAGAACACTGAAGCTTTCTTT.

In nucleotides, the CDR3 is TGTGCCAGCTCACAGTGGATTAACACCGGGGAGCTGTTTTTT. This encodes CASSQWINTGELFF. The chain is built from TRBV19 and TRBJ2-2; the D is unclear. Trimming removed 9 bases at V and 2 bases at J, with 13 bases between. CDR3 size: 14 residues. The germline gives CDR1 LNHDA, CDR2 SQIVND (reference sequence).

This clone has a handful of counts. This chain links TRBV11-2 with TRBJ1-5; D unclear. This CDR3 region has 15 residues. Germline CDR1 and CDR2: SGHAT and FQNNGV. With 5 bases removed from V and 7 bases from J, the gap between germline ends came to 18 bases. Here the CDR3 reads CASSPRSDGRQPQHF. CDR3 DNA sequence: TGTGCCAGCAGCCCACGGTCCGACGGGAGGCAGCCCCAGCATTTT.

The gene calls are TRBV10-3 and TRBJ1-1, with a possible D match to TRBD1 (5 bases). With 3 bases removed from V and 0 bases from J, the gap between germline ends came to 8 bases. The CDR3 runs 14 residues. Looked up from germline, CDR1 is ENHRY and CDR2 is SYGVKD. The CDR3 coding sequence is TGTGCCATCAGTGACCCAGGGCTGAACACTGAAGCTTTCTTT. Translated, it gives CAISDPGLNTEAFF.

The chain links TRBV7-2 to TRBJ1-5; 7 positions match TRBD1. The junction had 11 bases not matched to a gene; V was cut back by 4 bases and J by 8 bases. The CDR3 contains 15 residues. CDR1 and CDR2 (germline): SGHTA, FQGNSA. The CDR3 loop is CASSSWTGGTEPQHF. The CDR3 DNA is TGTGCCAGCAGCTCATGGACAGGCGGAACGGAGCCCCAGCATTTT.

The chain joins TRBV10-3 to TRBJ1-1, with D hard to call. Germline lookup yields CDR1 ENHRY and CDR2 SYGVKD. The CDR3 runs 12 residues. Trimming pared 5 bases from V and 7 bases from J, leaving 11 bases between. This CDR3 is CAISNPGSEAFF. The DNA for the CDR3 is TGTGCCATCAGTAACCCTGGGAGTGAAGCTTTCTTT.

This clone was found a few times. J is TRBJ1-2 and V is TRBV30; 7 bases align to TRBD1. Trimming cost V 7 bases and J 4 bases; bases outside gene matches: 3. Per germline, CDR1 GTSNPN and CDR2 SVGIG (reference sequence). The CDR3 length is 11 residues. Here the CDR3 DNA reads TGTGCCTACAGGGGTGGCTATGGCTACACCTTC. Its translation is CAYRGGYGYTF.

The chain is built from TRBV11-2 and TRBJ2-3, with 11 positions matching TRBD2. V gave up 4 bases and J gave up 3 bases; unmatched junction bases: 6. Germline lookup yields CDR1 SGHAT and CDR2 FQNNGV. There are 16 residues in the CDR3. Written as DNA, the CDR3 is TGTGCCAGCAGCTCATGGACTAGCGGGTATACAGATACGCAGTATTTT. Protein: CASSSWTSGYTDTQYF.

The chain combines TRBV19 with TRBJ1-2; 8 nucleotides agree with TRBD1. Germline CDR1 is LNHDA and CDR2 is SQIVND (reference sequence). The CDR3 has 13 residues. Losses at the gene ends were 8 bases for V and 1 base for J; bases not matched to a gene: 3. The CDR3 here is CASWDRINYGYTF. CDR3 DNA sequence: TGTGCCAGTTGGGACAGGATTAACTATGGCTACACCTTC.

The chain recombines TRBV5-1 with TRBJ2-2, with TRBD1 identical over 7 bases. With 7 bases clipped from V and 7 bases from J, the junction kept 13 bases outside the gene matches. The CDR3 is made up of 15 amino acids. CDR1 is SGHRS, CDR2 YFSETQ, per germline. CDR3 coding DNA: TGCGCCAGCGGGTTCTTCCCCAGGGGGAACGGGGAGCTGTTTTTT. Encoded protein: CASGFFPRGNGELFF.

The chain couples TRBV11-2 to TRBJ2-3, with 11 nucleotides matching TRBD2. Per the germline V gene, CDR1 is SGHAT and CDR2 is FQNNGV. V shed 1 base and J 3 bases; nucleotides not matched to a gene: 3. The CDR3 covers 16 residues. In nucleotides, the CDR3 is TGTGCCAGCAGCTTAGGGCCTAGCGGGGGGACAGATACGCAGTATTTT. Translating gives CASSLGPSGGTDTQYF.

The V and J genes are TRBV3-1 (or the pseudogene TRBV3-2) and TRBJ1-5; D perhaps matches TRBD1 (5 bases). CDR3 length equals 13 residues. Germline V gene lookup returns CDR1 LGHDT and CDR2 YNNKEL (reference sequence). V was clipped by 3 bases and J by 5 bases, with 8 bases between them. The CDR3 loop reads CASSHGGDQPQHF. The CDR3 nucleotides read TGTGCCAGCAGCCACGGGGGGGATCAGCCCCAGCATTTT.

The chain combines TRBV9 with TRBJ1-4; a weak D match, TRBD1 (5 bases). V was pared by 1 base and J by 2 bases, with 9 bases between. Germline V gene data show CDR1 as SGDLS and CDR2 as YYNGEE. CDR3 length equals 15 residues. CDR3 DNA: TGTGCCAGCAGCGTACAGGGCGGTACTAATGAAAAACTGTTTTTT. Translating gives CASSVQGGTNEKLFF. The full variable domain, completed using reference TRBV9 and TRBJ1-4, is DSGVTQTPKHLITATGQRVTLRCSPRSGDLSVYWYQQSLDQGLQFLIQYYNGEERAKGNILERFSAQQFPDLHSELNLSSLELGDSALYFCASSVQGGTNEKLFFGSGTQLSVL.

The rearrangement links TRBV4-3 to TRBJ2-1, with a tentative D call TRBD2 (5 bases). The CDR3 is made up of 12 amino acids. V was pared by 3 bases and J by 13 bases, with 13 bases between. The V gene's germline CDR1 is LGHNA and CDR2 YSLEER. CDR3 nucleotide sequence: TGCGCCAGCAGCCACCCGGGCAGCGGTCAGTTCTTC. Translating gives CASSHPGSGQFF.